These 32 T cell receptor beta chains originate from one sample sequenced in a study of cytomegalovirus exposure and HLA in healthy donors. The primer mix had 60 Vbeta and 13 Jbeta primers. Assay: immunoSEQ multiplex PCR; the TCRdb copy retains only in-frame clones and omits some. Of fewer than 200,000 clones in the sample, over 60% were seen once. The sequenced sample consisted of PBMCs. These receptors came from a woman in her forties or fifties in good health and CMV-seropositive.

V gene TRBV4-1 combines with J gene TRBJ1-5, with D uncertain. From germline, CDR1 is MGHRA and CDR2 YSYEKL. The CDR3 is 14 residues long. The V gene lost 0 bases and the J gene lost 4 bases, with 7 bases spanning the gap. CDR3 region: CASSQDVLNQPQHF. CDR3 sequence (DNA): TGCGCCAGCAGCCAAGATGTCCTTAATCAGCCCCAGCATTTT.

V usage is TRBV6-5 and J usage is TRBJ1-1, with 8 nucleotides matching TRBD1. Germline lookup yields CDR1 MNHEY and CDR2 SVGAGI. This CDR3 spans 15 amino acids. V trimming: 10 bases; J trimming: 5 bases; junction bases outside the gene matches: 15. The chain's CDR3 is CATKGLRTGRTEAFF. The CDR3 region has the DNA TGTGCCACCAAGGGACTGCGGACAGGGAGGACTGAAGCTTTCTTT.

V usage is TRBV19 and J usage is TRBJ1-1; no reliable D call. V was shortened by 10 bases and J by 1 base, with 16 bases between the two germline ends. The CDR3 runs to 14 residues. Germline lookup yields CDR1 LNHDA and CDR2 SQIVND (reference sequence). The CDR3 region is CATKTSTENTEAFF. Here the CDR3 DNA reads TGTGCCACCAAAACTTCTACCGAGAACACTGAAGCTTTCTTT.

This clone was found once. This chain uses TRBV29-1 with TRBJ2-7; perhaps TRBD2 as D (7 bases). CDR1 and CDR2 from the germline V gene are SQVTM and ANQGSEA. CDR3 length equals 13 residues. Trimming removed 6 bases at V and 5 bases at J, with 17 bases between. The CDR3 here is CSVRRGARDEQYF. CDR3 sequence (DNA): TGCAGCGTCCGTCGGGGGGCGAGGGACGAGCAGTACTTC.

The chain employs TRBV7-2 and TRBJ1-6; the match to TRBD1 covers 7 bases. V lost 1 base and J lost 6; bases outside the gene matches: 9. CDR1 SGHTA and CDR2 FQGNSA come from the germline V gene. The CDR3 spans 17 residues. The CDR3 DNA sequence: TGTGCCAGCAGCTTAGTTGGCAGGGGGACAATTAATTCACCCCTCCACTTT. Its translation is CASSLVGRGTINSPLHF.

This chain uses TRBV19 with TRBJ2-5; D unclear. The CDR3 length is 12 residues. Germline lookup yields CDR1 LNHDA and CDR2 SQIVND (reference sequence). The V gene lost 4 bases and the J gene lost 4 bases, with 7 bases spanning the gap. DNA for the CDR3: TGTGCCAGTAGTACGGCAGGAGAGACCCAGTACTTC. It is translated as CASSTAGETQYF.

The CDR3 region has the DNA TGTGCCAGCAGTGAATACAGGGGATCTGGAAACACCATATATTTT. Translating gives CASSEYRGSGNTIYF. This chain joins TRBV25-1 and TRBJ1-3; tentative D call: TRBD1 (6 bases). V was cut by 0 bases and J by 1 base, with 7 bases left in between. CDR1 is MGHDK and CDR2 is SYGVNS in the germline V gene. The CDR3 length is 15 residues.

This clone appeared a single time. The CDR3 spells CASSQERGGPDTQYF. CDR3 nucleotides: TGTGCCAGCAGCCAAGAGCGGGGGGGCCCAGATACGCAGTATTTT. V usage is TRBV4-2 and J usage is TRBJ2-3, with 9 bases that match TRBD2. Germline trimming cut 0 bases from V and 4 bases from J; bases unmatched to any gene: 2. This CDR3 contains 15 residues. Germline loops: CDR1 LGHNA, CDR2 YNFKEQ.

The chain combines TRBV6-5 with TRBJ2-5, with unresolved D. Germline loops: CDR1 MNHEY, CDR2 SVGAGI. V gave up 2 bases and J gave up 1 base, with 11 bases separating them. This CDR3 has 15 residues. The CDR3 loop is CASSYGPGTQETQYF. The CDR3 nucleotides are TGTGCCAGCAGTTACGGTCCAGGAACCCAAGAGACCCAGTACTTC.

The rearrangement links TRBV2 to TRBJ2-3, with unresolved D. Germline V gene lookup returns CDR1 SNHLY and CDR2 FYNNEI. The CDR3 length is 14 residues. Trimming stripped 3 bases from V and 2 bases from J, with 9 bases between. The CDR3 DNA follows: TGTGCCAGCAGTGACTATAACCCCACAGATACGCAGTATTTT. This encodes CASSDYNPTDTQYF.

The chain links TRBV5-6 to TRBJ1-5; weak D call: TRBD1 (5 bases). Germline values: CDR1 SGHDT, CDR2 YYEEEE. With 5 bases removed from V and 1 base from J, the gap between germline ends came to 13 bases. The CDR3 has 15 residues. CDR3 region: CASSRQFISNQPQHF. CDR3 bases: TGTGCCAGCAGTCGACAGTTTATCAGCAATCAGCCCCAGCATTTT.

In its sample, this clone was seen a few times. The V call is TRBV10-1, the J call TRBJ2-7, with D perhaps matching TRBD1 (7 bases). The germline CDR1 and CDR2 sequences are WNHNN and SYGVQD (reference sequence). V lost 9 bases and J lost 1, with 28 bases in between. The length of the CDR3 is 18 residues. CDR3 in amino acids: CASPIPGQSRRGSYEQYF. For the CDR3, the DNA is TGCGCCAGTCCTATACCGGGACAGAGCCGTCGGGGGTCCTACGAGCAGTACTTC.

As DNA, the CDR3 is TGTGCCAGTTCCAAACTCACAGGGGCGGGCACTGAAGCTTTCTTT. It translates to CASSKLTGAGTEAFF. This chain connects TRBV19 to TRBJ1-1; TRBD1 agrees at 7 bases. The junction had 13 bases not matched to a gene; V was cut back by 8 bases and J by 4 bases. CDR3 length equals 15 residues. Germline-derived CDR1 and CDR2 are LNHDA and SQIVND (reference sequence).

Points on this clone: This CDR3 is also generated by other DNA sequences in the sample. This rearrangement joins TRBV29-1 to TRBJ1-1; the D is unclear. CDR3 length: 11 residues. Trimming left V 4 bases short and J 1 base short, with 4 bases between. Germline loops: CDR1 SQVTM, CDR2 ANQGSEA. For the CDR3, the DNA is TGCAGCGTTGCCAGGAACACTGAAGCTTTCTTT. Its translation is CSVARNTEAFF.

This clone was seen a handful of times. The chain has TRBV4-3 and TRBJ2-7; TRBD1 aligns across 7 bases. The CDR3 is made up of 15 amino acids. V lost 1 base to trimming and J lost 4 bases; unmatched junction nucleotides: 7. The germline V gene encodes CDR1 LGHNA and CDR2 YSLEER. The chain's CDR3 is CASSQVLQGKYEQYF. The DNA for the CDR3 is TGCGCCAGCAGCCAAGTCTTACAGGGGAAGTACGAGCAGTACTTC.

This rearrangement joins TRBV28 to TRBJ1-1; no clear D gene. Trimming took off 2 bases at V and 4 bases at J, with 11 bases between the two ends. Germline lookup yields CDR1 MDHEN and CDR2 SYDVKM. The CDR3 extends over 14 amino acids. As DNA, the CDR3 is TGTGCCAGCAGTTTAGGCAGGCTGGGCACTGAAGCTTTCTTT. Amino acid sequence: CASSLGRLGTEAFF.

This clone was recorded only once. The chain is built from TRBV5-4 and TRBJ2-3, with 7 bases lining up with TRBD2. The germline CDR1 and CDR2 sequences are SGHNT and YYREEE (reference sequence). This CDR3 spans 13 amino acids. V dropped 2 bases and J dropped 5; count of bases not matched to a gene: 2. Here the CDR3 reads CASSFGEGDTQYF. In DNA form, the CDR3 reads TGTGCCAGCAGCTTTGGGGAGGGAGATACGCAGTATTTT.

V and J are TRBV4-3 and TRBJ2-7; the match to TRBD1 covers 10 bases. V shed 3 bases, J shed 3 bases, and the junction held 8 bases outside the gene matches. Germline V gene sequence: CDR1 LGHNA, CDR2 YSLEER. The CDR3 has 16 amino acids. The CDR3 region is CASSQARTGGYYEQYF. The CDR3, as DNA: TGCGCCAGCAGCCAGGCCAGGACAGGGGGTTACTACGAGCAGTACTTC.

The V call is TRBV21-1, the J call TRBJ2-7; the table's D gene call, TRBD1, was not cross checked with the DNA. TRBV21-1 is a pseudogene segment. The CDR3 sequence is 14 residues long. CDR3 residues: CASGRDRGVYEQYF. CDR3 in DNA: TGTGCCAGCGGCCGGGACAGGGGGGTTTACGAGCAGTACTTC.

The V and J genes are TRBV6-5 and TRBJ2-7; D is unclear. From germline, CDR1 is MNHEY and CDR2 SVGAGI. This CDR3 spans 15 amino acids. Between the trimmed V and J ends, which lost 2 bases and 0 bases, there was a span of 11 bases. The CDR3 region has the DNA TGTGCCAGCAGTTACAATTCGGTAAGCTCCTACGAGCAGTACTTC. This sequence encodes CASSYNSVSSYEQYF.

The J gene is TRBJ2-2, the V gene TRBV4-1; no definite D call. Trimming took off 0 bases at V and 8 bases at J, with 7 bases between the two ends. The CDR3 is 13 residues long. Germline V gene lookup returns CDR1 MGHRA and CDR2 YSYEKL. The CDR3 region is CASSQDPVGELFF. The CDR3 region has the DNA TGCGCCAGCAGCCAAGATCCAGTGGGGGAGCTGTTTTTT.

The rearrangement uses TRBV18 and TRBJ2-1, with 9 bases lining up with TRBD2. Trimming cost V 2 bases and J 0 bases; bases outside gene matches: 8. Germline V gene sequence: CDR1 KGHSH, CDR2 LQKENI. The CDR3 runs to 18 residues. For the CDR3, the DNA is TGTGCCAGCTCACCAGAAGCGGGGGGTTCGAGCTCCTACAATGAGCAGTTCTTC. Residues: CASSPEAGGSSSYNEQFF.

The gene calls are TRBV27 and TRBJ1-2; D ambiguous. The CDR3 consists of 14 residues. The germline V gene has CDR1 MNHEY and CDR2 SMNVEV (reference sequence). V was clipped by 0 bases and J by 5 bases, with 10 bases between them. The CDR3 DNA reads TGTGCCAGCAGTTTATCGGGCAGGAATTATGGCTACACCTTC. Translating gives CASSLSGRNYGYTF.

V and J are TRBV5-6 and TRBJ2-5, with TRBD2 identical over 11 bases. CDR1 and CDR2 (germline): SGHDT, YYEEEE. The CDR3 runs 17 residues. The ends lost 4 bases at V and 2 bases at J; junction bases unmatched: 10. This chain's CDR3 is CASSPGWLAGGQETQYF. In DNA, the CDR3 is TGTGCCAGCAGCCCTGGCTGGCTAGCGGGGGGTCAAGAGACCCAGTACTTC.

This chain joins TRBV11-2 and TRBJ2-5, with D possibly matching TRBD1 (5 bases). Trimming removed 5 bases from V and 3 bases from J, with 10 bases in between. The CDR3 contains 13 residues. The germline V gene encodes CDR1 SGHAT and CDR2 FQNNGV. CDR3 sequence reads: CASSRHRKETQYF. CDR3 DNA: TGTGCCAGCAGCCGACACAGGAAAGAGACCCAGTACTTC.

This chain joins TRBV5-1 and TRBJ2-3; a possible D gene is TRBD2 (6 bases). Germline values: CDR1 SGHRS, CDR2 YFSETQ. This CDR3 spans 13 amino acids. V lost 0 bases to trimming and J lost 6 bases, with 8 bases between them. The CDR3 DNA reads TGCGCCAGCAGCTTGGCTCGGGGGGATACGCAGTATTTT. Translated: CASSLARGDTQYF.

The rearrangement uses TRBV28 and TRBJ1-5; 9 nucleotides line up with TRBD1. The CDR3 is made up of 14 amino acids. J was trimmed by 2 bases and V by 5 bases; bases with no gene match: 1. Germline values: CDR1 MDHEN, CDR2 SYDVKM. The CDR3 DNA is TGTGCCAGCAGTCGGACAGGGGGCAATCAGCCCCAGCATTTT. Protein: CASSRTGGNQPQHF.

This clone has just one count. The gene calls are TRBV10-2 and TRBJ2-2, with TRBD2 as a possible D gene (5 bases). V gave up 9 bases and J gave up 4 bases, with 6 bases separating them. The CDR3 totals 11 residues. Germline V gives CDR1 WSHSY, CDR2 SAAADI. The CDR3, as DNA: TGCGCCAGTGGGAGCACCGGGGAGCTGTTTTTT. Amino acid sequence: CASGSTGELFF.

This chain uses TRBV19 with TRBJ2-7; TRBD1 is a possible D gene (6 bases). The CDR3 runs to 14 residues. In germline, CDR1 is LNHDA, CDR2 SQIVND (reference sequence). Trimming took off 6 bases at V and 4 bases at J, with 16 bases between the two ends. Here the CDR3 reads CASRKDRPPYEQYF. CDR3 coding DNA: TGTGCCAGTAGAAAAGACAGGCCCCCATACGAGCAGTACTTC.

This clone was observed a handful of times. This chain uses TRBV6-1 with TRBJ1-4; 8 nucleotides align to TRBD1. There are 14 residues in the CDR3. CDR1 is MNHNS and CDR2 is SASEGT in the germline V gene. With V trimmed by 4 bases and J by 6 bases, 4 bases remained unmatched. The CDR3 DNA reads as TGTGCCAGCAGTGTACAGGGGGGATATGAAAAACTGTTTTTT. Translation: CASSVQGGYEKLFF.

The rearrangement uses TRBV7-8 and TRBJ2-7; TRBD2 matches at 10 bases. With 5 bases clipped from V and 7 bases from J, the junction kept 8 bases outside the gene matches. Germline loops: CDR1 SGHVS, CDR2 FQNEAQ. The CDR3 has 14 residues. The CDR3 loop reads CASSLRTSGGEQYF. In DNA form, the CDR3 reads TGTGCCAGCAGCCTTAGGACTAGCGGTGGAGAGCAGTACTTC. The full variable domain, with the rest looked up from reference TRBV7-8 and TRBJ2-7, is GAGVSQSPRYKVAKRGQDVALRCDPISGHVSLFWYQQALGQGPEFLTYFQNEAQLDKSGLPSDRFFAERPEGSVSTLKIQRTQQEDSAVYLCASSLRTSGGEQYFGPGTRLTVT.

The rearrangement links TRBV7-4 to TRBJ1-4; no clear D gene. Per the germline V gene, CDR1 is SGHVT and CDR2 is SQSDAQ. The CDR3 is 18 amino acids. Trimming cost V 1 base and J 0 bases, with 15 bases left between them. CDR3 sequence reads: CASSLVRGRAPTNEKLFF. CDR3 coding DNA: TGTGCCAGCAGCTTAGTTCGAGGGAGGGCTCCAACTAATGAAAAACTGTTTTTT.